Sequencing of this TCR delta chain was carried out in a study of γδ T cells in repeated Plasmodium falciparum infection. Looked up from germline, CDR1 is GEAIGNYY and CDR2 is EKD. The CDR3 totals 21 residues. This clone has a handful of counts. A far larger clone is one nucleotide away, so this likely arose from a read error. Other nucleotide sequences from this sample produce the same CDR3. Vgamma9/Vdelta2+ and Vdelta2-negative gammadelta T cells were flow-sorted from PBMC for bulk sequencing. TCRdb called clones anew from the multiplex PCR reads with CATT. The sample includes around 57,000 delta-chain clones, around 1.5% of them seen just once.

The specimen was gamma-delta T cells from blood. The V gene call is TRDV2, and the J gene call is absent; the table's D call TRDD3 went unverified against the DNA. The sequence came from a pool of human donors (malaria-infected and uninfected, not separated). The CDR3 reads CACDQAPSYVEGKVRNDKLIF. For the CDR3, the DNA is TGTGCCTGTGACCAAGCACCTTCCTACGTGGAGGGAAAGGTTCGTAACGACAAACTCATCTTC.